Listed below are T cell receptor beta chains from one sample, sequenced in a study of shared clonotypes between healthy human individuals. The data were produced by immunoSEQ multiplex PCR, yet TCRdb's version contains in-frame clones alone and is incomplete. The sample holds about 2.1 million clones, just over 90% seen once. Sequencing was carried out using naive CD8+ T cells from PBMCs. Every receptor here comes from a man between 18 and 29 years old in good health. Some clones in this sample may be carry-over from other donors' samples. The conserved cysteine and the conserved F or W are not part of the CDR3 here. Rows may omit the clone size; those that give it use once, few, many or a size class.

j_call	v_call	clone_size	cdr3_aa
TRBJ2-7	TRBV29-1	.	SVEGGTRLGEQY
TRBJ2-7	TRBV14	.	ASSQVKIGGSSYEQY
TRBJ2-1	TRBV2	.	ASSGSSRHNEQF
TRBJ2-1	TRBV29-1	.	SVVTYNEQF
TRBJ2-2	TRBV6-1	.	ASSELQGAGELF
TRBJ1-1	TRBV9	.	ASSFTGGVGLATEAF
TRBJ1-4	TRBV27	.	ASRGREGEKLF
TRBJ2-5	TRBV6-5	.	ASSLRGRLGETQY
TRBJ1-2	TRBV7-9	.	ASGVRQGAHYGYT
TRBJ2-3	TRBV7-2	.	ASSSPTSGLLMGTQY
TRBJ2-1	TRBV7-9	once	ASSLGTMGQF
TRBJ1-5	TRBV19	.	ASTPGGQPQH
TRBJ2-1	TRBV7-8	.	ASSSERGSYNEQF
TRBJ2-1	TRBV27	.	ASSQTSGPYNEQF
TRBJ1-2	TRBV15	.	ATTPGGDIYGYT
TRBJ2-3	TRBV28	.	ASSSKQPETDTQY
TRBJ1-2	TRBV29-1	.	SVVAGGYGYT
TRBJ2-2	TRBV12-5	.	ASGLAIGQANTGELF
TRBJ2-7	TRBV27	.	ASSFGTRKTEQY
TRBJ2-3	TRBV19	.	ASSTGDRTYTDTQY